This T cell receptor beta chain appears in the sequencing data of a study of beta chain features in type 1 diabetes. About the study: Examination of sorted cells across all samples involved approximately 100,000,000 cells. Study-wide results and caveats: Shortening that was moderate but significant affected the TCRB CDR3s of Type 1 diabetes patients in all four CD4+ subsets.

Concerning this clone: What it binds is not known.

Every bit of the isolated RNA underwent reverse transcription, so sequencing read expressed TCRB transcripts. Sequencing was performed with immunoSEQ multiplex PCR; in TCRdb, only in-frame clones are kept and a portion is missing. Counted here are hundreds of thousands of clones, 15% to 17% occurring once; the ten biggest clones make up around 0.095%. Trimming cost V 0 bases and J 10 bases, with 17 bases left between them. In germline, CDR1 is SGHNT, CDR2 YYREEE (reference sequence). The CDR3 has 15 residues. This TCR was recovered from a man aged 18-30 years in good health. The sequenced material came from naive CD4+ T cells from blood. The chain uses TRBV5-4 and TRBJ2-1, with D hard to call. CDR3 residues: CASSLGISIWGEQFF. The CDR3 region has the DNA TGTGCCAGCAGCTTGGGCATTTCAATCTGGGGAGAGCAGTTCTTC.